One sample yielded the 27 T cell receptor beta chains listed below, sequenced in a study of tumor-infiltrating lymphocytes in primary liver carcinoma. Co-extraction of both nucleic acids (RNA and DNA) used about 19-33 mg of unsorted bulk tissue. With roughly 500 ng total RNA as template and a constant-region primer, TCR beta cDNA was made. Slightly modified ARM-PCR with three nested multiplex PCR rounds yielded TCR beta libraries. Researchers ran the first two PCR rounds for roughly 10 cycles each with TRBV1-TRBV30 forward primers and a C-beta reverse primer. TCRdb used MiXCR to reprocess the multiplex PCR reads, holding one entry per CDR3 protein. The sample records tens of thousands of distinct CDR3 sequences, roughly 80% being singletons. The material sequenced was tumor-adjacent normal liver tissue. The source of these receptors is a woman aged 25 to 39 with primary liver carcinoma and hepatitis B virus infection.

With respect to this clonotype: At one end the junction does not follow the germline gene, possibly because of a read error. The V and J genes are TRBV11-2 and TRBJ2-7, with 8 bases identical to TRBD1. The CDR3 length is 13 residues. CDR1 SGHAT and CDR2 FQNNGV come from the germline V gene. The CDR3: CASIGDRIYEQYF. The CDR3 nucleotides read TGTGCCAGCATAGGGGACAGGATCTACGAACAGTATTTC.

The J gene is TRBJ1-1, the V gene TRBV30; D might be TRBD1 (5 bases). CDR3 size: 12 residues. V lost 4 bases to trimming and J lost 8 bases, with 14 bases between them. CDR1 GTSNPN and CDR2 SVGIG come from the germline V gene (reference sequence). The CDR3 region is CAWKIQVLEAFF. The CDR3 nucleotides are TGTGCCTGGAAGATACAGGTCCTCGAAGCTTTCTTT. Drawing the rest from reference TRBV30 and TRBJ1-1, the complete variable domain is SQTIHQWPATLVQPVGSPLSLECTVEGTSNPNLYWYRQAAGRGLQLLFYSVGIGQISSEVPQNLSASRPQDRQFILSSKKLLLSDSGFYLCAWKIQVLEAFFGQGTRLTVV.

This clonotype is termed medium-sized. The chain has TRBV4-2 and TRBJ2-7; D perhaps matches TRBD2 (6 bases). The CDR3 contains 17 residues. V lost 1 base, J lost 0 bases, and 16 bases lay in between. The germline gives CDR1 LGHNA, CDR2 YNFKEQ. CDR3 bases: TGTGCCAGCAGCCAAGGTTCTAGCGAATATTACTCCTACGAGCAGTACTTC. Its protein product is CASSQGSSEYYSYEQYF.

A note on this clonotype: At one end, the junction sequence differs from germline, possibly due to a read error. The chain's CDR3 is CDSISTEFYEQYF. CDR3 DNA sequence: TGTGACAGCATTTCGACAGAATTCTACGAGCAGTACTTC. This chain uses TRBV6-6 with TRBJ2-7; weak D call: TRBD1 (5 bases). Germline values: CDR1 MNHNY, CDR2 SVGAGI (reference sequence). The CDR3 is made up of 13 amino acids.

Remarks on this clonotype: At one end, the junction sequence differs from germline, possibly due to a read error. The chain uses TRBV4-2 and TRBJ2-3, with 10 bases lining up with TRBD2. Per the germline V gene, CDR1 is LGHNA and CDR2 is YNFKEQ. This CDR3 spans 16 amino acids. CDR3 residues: CASSLGTSVGTDTQYF. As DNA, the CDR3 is TGTGCCAGCAGCCTGGGGACTAGCGTGGGCACAGATACGCAGTACTTT.

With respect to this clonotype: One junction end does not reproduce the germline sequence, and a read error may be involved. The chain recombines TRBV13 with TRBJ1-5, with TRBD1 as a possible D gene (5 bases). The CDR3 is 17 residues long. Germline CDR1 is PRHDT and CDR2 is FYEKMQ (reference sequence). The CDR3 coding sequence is TGTGCCAGCAGCTTAGGCAGGTTAGGGGCGCTTGGCCAGCCCCGGCATTTT. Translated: CASSLGRLGALGQPRHF.

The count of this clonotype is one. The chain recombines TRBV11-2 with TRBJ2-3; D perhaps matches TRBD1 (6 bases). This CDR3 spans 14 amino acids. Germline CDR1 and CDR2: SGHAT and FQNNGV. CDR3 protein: CISSRTASTDTQYF. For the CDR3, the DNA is TGTATCAGCAGCCGGACAGCTAGCACAGATACGCAGTATTTT.

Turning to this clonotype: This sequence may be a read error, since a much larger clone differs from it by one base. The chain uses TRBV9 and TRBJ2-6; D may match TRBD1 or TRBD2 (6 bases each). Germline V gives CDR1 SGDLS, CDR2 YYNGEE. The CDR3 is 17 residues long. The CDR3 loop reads CASSLSKGGNGANILTF. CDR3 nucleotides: TGTGCCAGCAGCCTCTCCAAGGGGGGTAACGGGGCCAACATCCTGACTTTC.

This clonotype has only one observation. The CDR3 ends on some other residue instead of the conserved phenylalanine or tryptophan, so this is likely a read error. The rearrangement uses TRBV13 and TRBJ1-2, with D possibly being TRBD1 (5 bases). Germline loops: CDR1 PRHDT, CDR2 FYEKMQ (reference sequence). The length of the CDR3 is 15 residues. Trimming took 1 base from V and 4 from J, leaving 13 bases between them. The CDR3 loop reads CASSLVGALTYGYTI. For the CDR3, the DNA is TGTGCCAGCAGCTTAGTCGGGGCGCTCACCTATGGCTACACCATC.

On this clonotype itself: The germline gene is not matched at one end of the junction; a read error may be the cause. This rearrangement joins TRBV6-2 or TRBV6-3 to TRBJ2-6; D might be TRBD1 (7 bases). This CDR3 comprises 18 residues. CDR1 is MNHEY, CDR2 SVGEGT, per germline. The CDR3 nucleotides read TGTGTCAGCACATCGGGGGACATAGGGGGCTCTGGGGCCAACGTCATGACTTTC. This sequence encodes CVSTSGDIGGSGANVMTF.

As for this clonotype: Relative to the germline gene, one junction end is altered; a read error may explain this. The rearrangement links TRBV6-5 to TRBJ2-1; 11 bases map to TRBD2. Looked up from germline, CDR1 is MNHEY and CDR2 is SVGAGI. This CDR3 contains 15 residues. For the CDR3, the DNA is TGTGCCGGCAGAGTAACTAGCGGGAGAGAAAATGAGCAGTTCTTC. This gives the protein CAGRVTSGRENEQFF.

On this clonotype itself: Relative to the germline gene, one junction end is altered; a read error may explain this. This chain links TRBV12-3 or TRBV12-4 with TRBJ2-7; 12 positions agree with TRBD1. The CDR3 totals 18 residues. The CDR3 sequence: CASSSRAGTGGTFYERYF. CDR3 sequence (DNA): TGTGCCAGCAGCTCGAGGGCTGGGACAGGGGGCACTTTCTACGAGCGGTACTTC.

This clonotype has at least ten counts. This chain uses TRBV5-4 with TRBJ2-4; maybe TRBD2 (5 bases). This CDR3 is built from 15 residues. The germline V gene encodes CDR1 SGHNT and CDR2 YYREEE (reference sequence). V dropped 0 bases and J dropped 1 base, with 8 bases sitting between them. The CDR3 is CASSLGGLAKNIQYF. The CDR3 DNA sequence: TGTGCCAGCAGCTTGGGCGGACTTGCCAAAAACATTCAGTACTTC.

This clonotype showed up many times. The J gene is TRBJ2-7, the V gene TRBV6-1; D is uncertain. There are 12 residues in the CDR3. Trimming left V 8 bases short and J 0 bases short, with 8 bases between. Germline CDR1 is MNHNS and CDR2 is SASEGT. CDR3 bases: TGTGCCAGCTCCCCCCGCTCCTACGAGCAGTACTTC. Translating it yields CASSPRSYEQYF.

The CDR3, as DNA: TGTGCCAGCAGCTCCTCCTGGACTGCCGAGCAGTTCTTC. Translating gives CASSSSWTAEQFF. The chain carries TRBV5-4 and TRBJ2-1; D might be TRBD2 (5 bases). The CDR3 is 13 residues long. With 3 bases removed from V and 10 bases from J, the gap between germline ends came to 14 bases. Germline V gene lookup returns CDR1 SGHNT and CDR2 YYREEE (reference sequence).

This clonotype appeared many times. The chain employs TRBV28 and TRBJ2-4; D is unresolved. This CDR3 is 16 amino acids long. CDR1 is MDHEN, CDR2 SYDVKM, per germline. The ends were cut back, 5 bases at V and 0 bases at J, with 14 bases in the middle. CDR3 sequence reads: CASSPPPAGAKNIQYF. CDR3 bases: TGTGCCAGCAGTCCGCCCCCGGCCGGAGCCAAAAACATTCAGTACTTC. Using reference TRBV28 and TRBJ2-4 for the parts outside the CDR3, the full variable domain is DVKVTQSSRYLVKRTGEKVFLECVQDMDHENMFWYRQDPGLGLRLIYFSYDVKMKEKGDIPEGYSVSREKKERFSLILESASTNQTSMYLCASSPPPAGAKNIQYFGAGTRLSVL.

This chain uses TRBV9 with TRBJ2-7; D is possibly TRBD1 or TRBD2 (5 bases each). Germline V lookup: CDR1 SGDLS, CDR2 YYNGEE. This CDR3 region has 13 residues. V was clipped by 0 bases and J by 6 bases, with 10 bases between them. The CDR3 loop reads CASSVGGDVEQYF. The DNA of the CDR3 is TGTGCCAGCAGCGTAGGAGGGGATGTCGAGCAGTACTTC.

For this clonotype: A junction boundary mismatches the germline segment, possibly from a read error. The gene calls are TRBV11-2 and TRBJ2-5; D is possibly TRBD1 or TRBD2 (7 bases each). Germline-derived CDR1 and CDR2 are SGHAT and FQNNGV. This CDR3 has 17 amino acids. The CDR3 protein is CASGLTPGGVHQETRYF. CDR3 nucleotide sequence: TGTGCCAGCGGCTTAACTCCAGGGGGGGTTCACCAAGAGACCCGGTACTTC. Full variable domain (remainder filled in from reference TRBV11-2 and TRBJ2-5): EAGVAQSPRYKIIEKRQSVAFWCNPISGHATLYWYQQILGQGPKLLIQFQNNGVVDDSQLPKDRFSAERLKGVDSTLKIQPAKLEDSAVYLCASGLTPGGVHQETRYFGPGTRLLVL.

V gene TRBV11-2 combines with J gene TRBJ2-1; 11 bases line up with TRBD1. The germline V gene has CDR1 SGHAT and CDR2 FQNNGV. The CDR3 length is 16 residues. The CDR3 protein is CVSSWAGTGGYYEQFF. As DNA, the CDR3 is TGTGTCAGTAGCTGGGCCGGGACAGGGGGATACTATGAGCAGTTCTTC.

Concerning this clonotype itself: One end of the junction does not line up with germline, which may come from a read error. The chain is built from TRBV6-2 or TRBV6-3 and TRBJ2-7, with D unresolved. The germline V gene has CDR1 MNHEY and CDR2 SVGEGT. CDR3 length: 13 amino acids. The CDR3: CVSSCQDRAPGYF. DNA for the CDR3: TGTGTCAGCAGTTGCCAGGATCGGGCCCCAGGATACTTC.

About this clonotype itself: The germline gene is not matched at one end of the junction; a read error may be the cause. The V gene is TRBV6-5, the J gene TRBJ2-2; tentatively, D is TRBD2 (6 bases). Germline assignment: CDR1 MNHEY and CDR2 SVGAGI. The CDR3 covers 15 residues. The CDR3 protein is CASSLMGLNTEELFF. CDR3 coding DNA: TGTGCCAGCAGTCTGATGGGACTGAACACCGAGGAGCTGTTTTTT.

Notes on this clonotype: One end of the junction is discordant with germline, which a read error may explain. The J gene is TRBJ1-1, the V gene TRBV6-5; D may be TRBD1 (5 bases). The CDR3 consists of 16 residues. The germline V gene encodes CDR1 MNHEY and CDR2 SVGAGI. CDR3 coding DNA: TGTGACAGCAGAACCCATGGGGCGGTGAAGAACACTGAAGCTTTCTTT. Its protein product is CDSRTHGAVKNTEAFF.

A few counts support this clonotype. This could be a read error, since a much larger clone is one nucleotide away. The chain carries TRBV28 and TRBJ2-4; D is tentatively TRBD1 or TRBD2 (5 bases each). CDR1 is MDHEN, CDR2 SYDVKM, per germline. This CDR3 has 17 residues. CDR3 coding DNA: TGTACCAGCAGTTCCGGGGCTCCCAGGCTGGCCAAAAACATTCAGTACTTC. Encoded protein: CTSSSGAPRLAKNIQYF.

In nucleotides, the CDR3 is TGTGCCAGCAGCAAGGACAGCAGCTTCTCTTTGGCCAACGTCCTGACTTTC. Its protein is CASSKDSSFSLANVLTF. J is TRBJ2-6 and V is TRBV5-6, with D tentatively TRBD1 (6 bases). V gave up 4 bases and J gave up 6 bases, with 20 bases separating them. Germline CDR1 reads SGHDT; CDR2 reads YYEEEE. The CDR3 length is 17 residues.

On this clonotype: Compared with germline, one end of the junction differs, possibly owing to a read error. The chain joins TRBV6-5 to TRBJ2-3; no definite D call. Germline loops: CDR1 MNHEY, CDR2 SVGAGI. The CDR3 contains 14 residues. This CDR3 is CVSTTERTSDTQYF. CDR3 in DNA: TGTGTCAGTACCACGGAAAGGACCTCAGACACGCAGTATTTT.

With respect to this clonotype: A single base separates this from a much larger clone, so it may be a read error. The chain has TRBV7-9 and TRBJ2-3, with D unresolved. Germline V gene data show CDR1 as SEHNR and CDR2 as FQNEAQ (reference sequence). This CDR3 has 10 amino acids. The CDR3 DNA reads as TGTGCCAGCTGCTTAACCCGGGTTGATTTT. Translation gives CASCLTRVDF.

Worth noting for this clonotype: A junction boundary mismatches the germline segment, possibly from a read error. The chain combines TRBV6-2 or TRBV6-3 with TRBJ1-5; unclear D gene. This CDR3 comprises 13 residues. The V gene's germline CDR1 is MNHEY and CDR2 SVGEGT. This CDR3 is CASSHRDNRPQHF. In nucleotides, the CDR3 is TGTGCCAGCAGTCATCGGGATAATCGGCCCCAGCATTTT.